This T cell receptor beta chain appears in the sequencing data of a study of blood T cell repertoires in COVID-19. In the study overall: PBMCs, B-cell-depleted T cells, or T cells provided the cDNA or gDNA that made up the material.

This clone was counted once. This CDR3 comprises 14 residues. The ends lost 7 bases at V and 9 bases at J; junction bases unmatched: 7. In germline, CDR1 is SGHTA, CDR2 FQGNSA. Original methodology: Estimation of nucleated cell counts was performed using reference gene primer amplification. Repertoires were generated with immunoSEQ multiplex PCR, while TCRdb's copy carries only in-frame clones and drops some. V and J calls and clone size are as listed in that table; D and trimming were resolved from the DNA. The table has tens of thousands of clones, approximately 82% seen once. The genes are TRBV7-2 and TRBJ1-6; 9 bases agree with TRBD1. The sequence derives from a human donor in a cohort sampled during active COVID-19. The specimen was peripheral blood. Written as DNA, the CDR3 is TGTGCCAGCAAAAAAGACAGGGGGGTTTCACCCCTCCACTTT. Its translation: CASKKDRGVSPLHF.